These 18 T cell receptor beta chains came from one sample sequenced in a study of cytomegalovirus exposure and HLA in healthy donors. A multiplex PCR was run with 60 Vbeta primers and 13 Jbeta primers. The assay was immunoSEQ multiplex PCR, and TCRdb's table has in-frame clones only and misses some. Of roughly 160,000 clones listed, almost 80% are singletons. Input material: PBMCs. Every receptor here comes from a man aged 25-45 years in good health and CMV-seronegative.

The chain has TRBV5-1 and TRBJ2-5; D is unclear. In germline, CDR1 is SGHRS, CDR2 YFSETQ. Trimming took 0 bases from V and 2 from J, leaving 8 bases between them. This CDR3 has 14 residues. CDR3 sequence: CASSLVGKQETQYF. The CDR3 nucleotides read TGCGCCAGCAGCTTGGTTGGCAAACAAGAGACCCAGTACTTC.

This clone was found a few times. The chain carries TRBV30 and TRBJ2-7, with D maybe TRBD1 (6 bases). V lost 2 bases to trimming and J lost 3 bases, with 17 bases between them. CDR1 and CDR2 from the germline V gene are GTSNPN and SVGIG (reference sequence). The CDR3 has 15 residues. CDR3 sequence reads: CAWSPLGRGDYEQYF. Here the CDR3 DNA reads TGTGCCTGGAGTCCCCTGGGCAGGGGAGACTACGAGCAGTACTTC.

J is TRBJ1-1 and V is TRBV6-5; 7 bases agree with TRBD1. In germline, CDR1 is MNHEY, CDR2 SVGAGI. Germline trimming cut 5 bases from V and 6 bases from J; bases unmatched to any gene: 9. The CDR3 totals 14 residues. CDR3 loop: CASSPYRGNAEAFF. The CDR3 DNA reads TGTGCCAGCAGTCCCTACAGGGGCAACGCTGAAGCTTTCTTT.

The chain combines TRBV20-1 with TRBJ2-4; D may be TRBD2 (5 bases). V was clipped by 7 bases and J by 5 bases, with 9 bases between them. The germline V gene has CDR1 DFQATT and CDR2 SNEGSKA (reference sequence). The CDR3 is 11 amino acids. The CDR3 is CSGRRQNIQYF. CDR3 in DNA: TGCAGTGGCCGGAGGCAAAACATTCAGTACTTC.

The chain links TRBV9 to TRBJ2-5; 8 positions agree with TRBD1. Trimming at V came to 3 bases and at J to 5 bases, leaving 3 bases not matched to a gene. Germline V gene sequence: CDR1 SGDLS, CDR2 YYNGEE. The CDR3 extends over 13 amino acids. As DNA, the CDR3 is TGTGCCAGCAGCGCCAGGGGGCAGGAGACCCAGTACTTC. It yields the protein CASSARGQETQYF. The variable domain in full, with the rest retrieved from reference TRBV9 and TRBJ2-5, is DSGVTQTPKHLITATGQRVTLRCSPRSGDLSVYWYQQSLDQGLQFLIQYYNGEERAKGNILERFSAQQFPDLHSELNLSSLELGDSALYFCASSARGQETQYFGPGTRLLVL.

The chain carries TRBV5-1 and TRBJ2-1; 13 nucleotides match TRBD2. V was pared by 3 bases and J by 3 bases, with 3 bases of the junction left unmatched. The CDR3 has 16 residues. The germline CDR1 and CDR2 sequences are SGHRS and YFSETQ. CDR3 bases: TGCGCCAGCAGCTACGGGACTAGCGGGAACTACAATGAGCAGTTCTTC. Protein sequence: CASSYGTSGNYNEQFF.

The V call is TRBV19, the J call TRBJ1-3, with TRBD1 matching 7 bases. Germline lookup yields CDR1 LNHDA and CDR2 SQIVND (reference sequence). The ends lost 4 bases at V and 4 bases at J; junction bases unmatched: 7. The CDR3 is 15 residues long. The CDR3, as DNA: TGTGCCAGTAGTAGCCAGGGGGGCTTAGGAAACACCATATATTTT. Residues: CASSSQGGLGNTIYF.

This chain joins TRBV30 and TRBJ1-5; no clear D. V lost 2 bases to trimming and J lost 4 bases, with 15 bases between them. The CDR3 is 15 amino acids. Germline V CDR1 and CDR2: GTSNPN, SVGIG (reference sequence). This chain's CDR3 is CAWSREGAFNQPQHF. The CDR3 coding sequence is TGTGCCTGGAGTAGAGAGGGAGCCTTTAATCAGCCCCAGCATTTT. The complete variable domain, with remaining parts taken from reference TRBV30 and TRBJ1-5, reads SQTIHQWPATLVQPVGSPLSLECTVEGTSNPNLYWYRQAAGRGLQLLFYSVGIGQISSEVPQNLSASRPQDRQFILSSKKLLLSDSGFYLCAWSREGAFNQPQHFGDGTRLSIL.

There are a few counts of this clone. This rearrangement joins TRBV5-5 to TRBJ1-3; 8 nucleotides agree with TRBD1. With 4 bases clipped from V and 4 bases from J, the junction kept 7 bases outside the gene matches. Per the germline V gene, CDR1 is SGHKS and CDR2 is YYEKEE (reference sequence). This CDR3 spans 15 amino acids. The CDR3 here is CASSNGQGLGNTIYF. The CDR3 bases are TGTGCCAGCAGCAACGGACAGGGCTTGGGAAACACCATATATTTT.

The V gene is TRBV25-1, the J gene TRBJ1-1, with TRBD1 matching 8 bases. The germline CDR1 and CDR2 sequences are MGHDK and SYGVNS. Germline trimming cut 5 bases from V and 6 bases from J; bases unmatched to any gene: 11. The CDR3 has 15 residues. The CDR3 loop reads CASSHLGTGESEAFF. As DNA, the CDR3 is TGTGCCAGCAGTCACCTCGGGACAGGAGAGTCTGAAGCTTTCTTT. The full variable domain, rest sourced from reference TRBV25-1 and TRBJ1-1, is EADIYQTPRYLVIGTGKKITLECSQTMGHDKMYWYQQDPGMELHLIHYSYGVNSTEKGDLSSESTVSRIRTEHFPLTLESARPSHTSQYLCASSHLGTGESEAFFGQGTRLTVV.

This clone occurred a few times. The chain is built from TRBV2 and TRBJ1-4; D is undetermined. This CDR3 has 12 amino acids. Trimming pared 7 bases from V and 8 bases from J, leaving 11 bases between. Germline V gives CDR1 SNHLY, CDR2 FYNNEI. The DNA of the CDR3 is TGTGCCAGCACCTTTATGAGAGAAAAACTGTTTTTT. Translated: CASTFMREKLFF.

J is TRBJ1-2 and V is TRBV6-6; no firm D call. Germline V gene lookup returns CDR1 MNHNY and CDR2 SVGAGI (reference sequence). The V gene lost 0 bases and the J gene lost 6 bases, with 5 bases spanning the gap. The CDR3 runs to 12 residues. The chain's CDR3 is CASSYSPDGYTF. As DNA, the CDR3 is TGTGCCAGCAGTTACTCGCCAGATGGCTACACCTTC.

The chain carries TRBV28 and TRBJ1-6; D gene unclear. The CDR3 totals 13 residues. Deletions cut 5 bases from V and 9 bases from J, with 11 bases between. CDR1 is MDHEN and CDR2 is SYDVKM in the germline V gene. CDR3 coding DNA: TGTGCCAGCAGTCCGGACTCGGTTTCACCCCTCCACTTT. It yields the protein CASSPDSVSPLHF.

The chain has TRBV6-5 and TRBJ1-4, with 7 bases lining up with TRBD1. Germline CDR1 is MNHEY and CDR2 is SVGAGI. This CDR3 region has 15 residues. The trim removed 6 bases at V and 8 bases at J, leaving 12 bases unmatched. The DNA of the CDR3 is TGTGCCAGCAGAAACATAGGGGGCGCGGGAGAAAAACTGTTTTTT. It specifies CASRNIGGAGEKLFF.

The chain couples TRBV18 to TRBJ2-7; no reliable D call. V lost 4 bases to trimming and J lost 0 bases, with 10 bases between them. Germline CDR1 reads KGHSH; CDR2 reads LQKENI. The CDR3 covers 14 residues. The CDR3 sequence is CASSLTRSSYEQYF. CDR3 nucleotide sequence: TGTGCCAGCTCACTGACGCGGAGCTCCTACGAGCAGTACTTC.

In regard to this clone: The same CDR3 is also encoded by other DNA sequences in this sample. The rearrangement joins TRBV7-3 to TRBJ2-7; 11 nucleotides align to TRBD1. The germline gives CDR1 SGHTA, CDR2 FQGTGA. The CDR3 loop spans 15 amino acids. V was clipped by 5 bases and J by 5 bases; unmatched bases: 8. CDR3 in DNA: TGTGCCAGCAGCCTAGGAGGGACAGGGGGAAACGAGCAGTACTTC. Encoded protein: CASSLGGTGGNEQYF.

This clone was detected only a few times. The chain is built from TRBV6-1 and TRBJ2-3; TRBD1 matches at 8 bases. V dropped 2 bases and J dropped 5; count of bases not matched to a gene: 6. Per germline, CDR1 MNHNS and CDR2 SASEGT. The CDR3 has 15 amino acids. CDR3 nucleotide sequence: TGTGCCAGCAGTGAACAGGGGGCGTATATAGATACGCAGTATTTT. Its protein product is CASSEQGAYIDTQYF.

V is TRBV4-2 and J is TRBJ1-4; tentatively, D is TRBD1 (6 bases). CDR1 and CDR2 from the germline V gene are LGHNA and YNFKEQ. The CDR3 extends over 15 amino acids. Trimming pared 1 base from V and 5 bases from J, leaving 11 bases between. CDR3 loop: CASSQGPGENEKLFF. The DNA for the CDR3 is TGTGCCAGCAGCCAAGGTCCAGGGGAAAATGAAAAACTGTTTTTT.